Included here is one T cell receptor (beta chain) sequence, with context. The antigen remains unidentified. The germline CDR1 and CDR2 sequences are MNHNS and SASEGT. V dropped 1 base and J dropped 3 bases, with 7 bases sitting between them. The CDR3 length is 13 residues. The sample is drawn from a study of T cell responses to AZD1222 COVID-19 vaccine. Study context: Second-dose schedules of about 4 or about 12 weeks were combined. Study-wide points: Seropositive at baseline were only a handful of AZD1222 recipients. The CD4 TCRs associated with vaccination extended across spike and predominated at 160-218 and 743-854. Unmutated variant regions reportedly attract nearly half of all spike-specific TCRs.

The method was immunoSEQ multiplex PCR; TCRdb's version includes in-frame clones alone and lacks a portion of them. This table holds more than 95,000 clones, roughly 92% found once. The origin of this receptor is an adult in good health. This chain connects TRBV6-1 to TRBJ2-7, with TRBD1 as a possible D gene (6 bases). The specimen comprised peripheral blood, sampled on day 0 of AZD1222 vaccination. The DNA for the CDR3 is TGTGCCAGCAGTGAAGGGACAGACTACGAGCAGTACTTC. As protein: CASSEGTDYEQYF.